This TCR beta chain was recovered during a study of blood T cells in healthy people across ages. Study details: Researchers report that template switching captured about one barcoded beta molecule per two T cells. Study conclusions and caveats: Roughly linear declines in TCR beta diversity per million T cells occurred with age. Both naive CD4+ cell counts and diversity were greater in long-lived donors than in aged donors.

Through a sample-barcoded 5' primer and a J-beta primer mix, a second PCR was run for about 6 to 12 cycles. In TCRdb, the 5' RACE reads were re-called with MiXCR into one record per CDR3 protein. The sample has 1.5 million or so distinct CDR3 sequences; roughly 43% are singletons. Notes on this clonotype: Antigen specificity is unknown.

Germline-derived CDR1 and CDR2 are SQVTM and ANQGSEA. There are 12 residues in the CDR3. Trimming removed 3 bases from V and 8 bases from J; junction bases left unmatched: 4. Sequenced input: blood. The receptor was derived from a woman in her late teens or twenties in good health. The chain recombines TRBV29-1 with TRBJ2-1; 7 bases are a match to TRBD2. In nucleotides, the CDR3 is TGCAGCGTTGAGCTAGCGGTGGATGAGCAGTTCTTC. Translating gives CSVELAVDEQFF.